This T cell receptor beta chain was recorded in a study of cytomegalovirus exposure and HLA in healthy donors. This clone was counted only a few times. 13 Jbeta primers and 60 Vbeta primers were used for the PCR. Assay: immunoSEQ multiplex PCR; the TCRdb copy retains only in-frame clones and omits some. Of 150,000 to 180,000 clones listed, 60% to 85% are singletons. Germline V lookup: CDR1 MNHEY, CDR2 SVGAGI. The CDR3 runs 15 residues. The ends were cut back, 2 bases at V and 1 base at J, with 11 bases in the middle. The source of this sequence is a woman between 40 and 55 years old in good health and CMV-seronegative. The gene calls are TRBV6-5 and TRBJ1-1, with D tentatively TRBD1 (6 bases). Sequencing input: PBMCs. The CDR3 nucleotides are TGTGCCAGCAGTTACCGGTCAGGGGCGAACACTGAAGCTTTCTTT. Protein product: CASSYRSGANTEAFF.